This T cell receptor (beta chain) was captured by sequencing in a study of monozygotic twins with inflammatory bowel disease (dated by TCRdb to between 2017 and 2020). Turning to the overall study: The complete study included 28 monozygotic twin pairs: 19 IBD-discordant Danish pairs and nine German pairs, of which four were IBD-concordant and five were IBD-discordant. Disease-associated traits were sought mainly through comparisons between IBD patients and their genetically identical healthy co-twins within discordant pairs. Each individual had, on average, about 151 000 unique TCRalpha sequences and 181 000 unique TCRbeta sequences available for analysis.

To prepare the library, 5' RACE was applied. Preparation of each TCR library used 3,000 to 4,000 ng of total RNA. For each sample, cDNA synthesis was carried out in eight separate reactions using SMARTScribe reverse transcriptase. Unique molecular identifiers containing a 6-nucleotide sample barcode were introduced through template switching during cDNA synthesis. TCRalpha and TCRbeta cDNA was amplified in two nested PCRs of approximately 16 and 10 cycles, and bead purification was carried out after each PCR. Before amplification, the cDNA was both treated with uracil DNA-glycosylase and purified with the QIAquick PCR purification kit. The second PCR was the step at which Illumina TruSeq-compatible adapters and sample-specific barcodes were added. TapeStation and Qubit were used to check library quality and concentration, and around 4.7 ng of each library was pooled. Sequencing of the pooled libraries was done on an Illumina HiSeq2500 single-index Rapid Run using custom sequencing primers and 2 x 100 bp reads. The original methods were these. MiGEC version 1.2.6 was used for UMI-based consensus assembly to correct PCR and sequencing errors. V(D)J alignment, clonotype assembly and CDR3 extraction were performed with MiXCR version 2.1.1. To normalise gene usage, clonotype sharing and MAIT/NKT TCR abundance, the top 1000, 10 000 and 20 000 clonotypes in each sample were analysed. After downsampling to 27 000 UMIs, diversity was calculated as the inverse Simpson index using the vegan R package. Paired Mann-Whitney U tests on discordant twin pairs were used, with Benjamini-Hochberg multiple-testing correction. TCRdb reprocessed the reads, reporting each CDR3 protein sequence once and no DNA. TCRdb assigned the V and J calls; the authors' analysis was not used. This sample's clone table shows 200,000 to 250,000 distinct CDR3 sequences. Under 8.5% of the sample is taken by the ten largest.

Notes on this clonotype: No antigen is known for it.

The paper as a whole reports these results and caveats: IBD patients shared fewer clonotypes with other individuals than healthy twins did, most markedly in patients showing signs of disease activity. Measured by the inverse Simpson index, TCRbeta repertoire diversity was lower in IBD patients than in their healthy co-twins. No single strong signal or clonotype linked to IBD turned up in the results, so the idea that one exists was not supported. No difference in repertoire similarity was observed between concordant and discordant twins, possibly owing to limited statistical power. Background noise and inter-individual variability may have been introduced into the repertoires by the differing immunosuppressive treatments among patients. The analysis was unable to tell different T cell subtypes apart.

A roughly 2.4 ml peripheral blood sample was drawn into PAXgene tubes per donor and stored at -80°C. Without any T cell sorting, total RNA was extracted from whole blood using the PAXgene blood miRNA kit on an automated QIAcube. Peripheral blood from monozygotic twin pairs who were concordant or discordant for inflammatory bowel disease underwent deep TCRalpha and TCRbeta repertoire profiling using unique molecular barcoding. Smoking habits were recorded for all twin pairs, and each individual was classified as a current, former or never smoker. For CDR1 and CDR2, the germline V gene (reference sequence) lists MNHEY and SMNVEV. From its cysteine to its phenylalanine, the CDR3 spans 11 amino acids. Only the protein is on record.

Recombination joined TRBV27 with TRBJ2-3; TCRdb picks TRBD2, but there is no DNA to check that call. The sequenced sample consisted of blood. This clonotype originated in a human donor with ulcerative colitis or Crohn's disease, or a healthy co-twin of an affected twin (not recorded which). The CDR3 reads CASAGSATQYF.